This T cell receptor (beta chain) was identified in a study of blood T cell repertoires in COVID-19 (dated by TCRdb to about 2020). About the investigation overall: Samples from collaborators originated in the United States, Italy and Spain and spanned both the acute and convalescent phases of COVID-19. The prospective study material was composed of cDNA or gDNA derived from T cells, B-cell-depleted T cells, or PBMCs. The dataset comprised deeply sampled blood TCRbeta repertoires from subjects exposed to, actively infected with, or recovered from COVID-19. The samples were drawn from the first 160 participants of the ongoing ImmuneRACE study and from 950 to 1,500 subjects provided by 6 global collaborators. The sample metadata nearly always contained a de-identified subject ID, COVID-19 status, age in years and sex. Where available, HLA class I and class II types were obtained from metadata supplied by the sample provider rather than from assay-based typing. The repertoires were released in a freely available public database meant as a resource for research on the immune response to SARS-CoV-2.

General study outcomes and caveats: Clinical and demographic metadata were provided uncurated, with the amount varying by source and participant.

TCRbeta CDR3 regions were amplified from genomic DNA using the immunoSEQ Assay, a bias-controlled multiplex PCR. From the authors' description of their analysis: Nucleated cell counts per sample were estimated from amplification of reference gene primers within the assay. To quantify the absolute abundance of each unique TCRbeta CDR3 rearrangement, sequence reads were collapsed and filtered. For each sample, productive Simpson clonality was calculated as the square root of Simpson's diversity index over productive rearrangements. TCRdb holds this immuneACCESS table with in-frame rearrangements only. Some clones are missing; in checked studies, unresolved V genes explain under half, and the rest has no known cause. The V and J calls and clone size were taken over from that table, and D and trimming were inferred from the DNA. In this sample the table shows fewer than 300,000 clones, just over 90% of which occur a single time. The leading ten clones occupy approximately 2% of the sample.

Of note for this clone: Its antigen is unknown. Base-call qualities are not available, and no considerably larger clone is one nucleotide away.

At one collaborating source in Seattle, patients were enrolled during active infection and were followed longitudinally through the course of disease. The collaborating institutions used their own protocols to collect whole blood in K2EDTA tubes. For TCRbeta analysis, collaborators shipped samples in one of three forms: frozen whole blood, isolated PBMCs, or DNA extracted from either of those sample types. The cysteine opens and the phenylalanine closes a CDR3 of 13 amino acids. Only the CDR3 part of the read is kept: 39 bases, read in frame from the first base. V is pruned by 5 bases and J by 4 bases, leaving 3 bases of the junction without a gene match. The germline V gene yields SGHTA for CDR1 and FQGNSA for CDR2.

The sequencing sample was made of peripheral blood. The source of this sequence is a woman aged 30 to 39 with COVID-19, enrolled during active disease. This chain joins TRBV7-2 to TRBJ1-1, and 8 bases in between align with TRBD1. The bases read TGTGCCAGCAGCCCGGACAGGGTCACTGAAGCTTTCTTT. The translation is CASSPDRVTEAFF.